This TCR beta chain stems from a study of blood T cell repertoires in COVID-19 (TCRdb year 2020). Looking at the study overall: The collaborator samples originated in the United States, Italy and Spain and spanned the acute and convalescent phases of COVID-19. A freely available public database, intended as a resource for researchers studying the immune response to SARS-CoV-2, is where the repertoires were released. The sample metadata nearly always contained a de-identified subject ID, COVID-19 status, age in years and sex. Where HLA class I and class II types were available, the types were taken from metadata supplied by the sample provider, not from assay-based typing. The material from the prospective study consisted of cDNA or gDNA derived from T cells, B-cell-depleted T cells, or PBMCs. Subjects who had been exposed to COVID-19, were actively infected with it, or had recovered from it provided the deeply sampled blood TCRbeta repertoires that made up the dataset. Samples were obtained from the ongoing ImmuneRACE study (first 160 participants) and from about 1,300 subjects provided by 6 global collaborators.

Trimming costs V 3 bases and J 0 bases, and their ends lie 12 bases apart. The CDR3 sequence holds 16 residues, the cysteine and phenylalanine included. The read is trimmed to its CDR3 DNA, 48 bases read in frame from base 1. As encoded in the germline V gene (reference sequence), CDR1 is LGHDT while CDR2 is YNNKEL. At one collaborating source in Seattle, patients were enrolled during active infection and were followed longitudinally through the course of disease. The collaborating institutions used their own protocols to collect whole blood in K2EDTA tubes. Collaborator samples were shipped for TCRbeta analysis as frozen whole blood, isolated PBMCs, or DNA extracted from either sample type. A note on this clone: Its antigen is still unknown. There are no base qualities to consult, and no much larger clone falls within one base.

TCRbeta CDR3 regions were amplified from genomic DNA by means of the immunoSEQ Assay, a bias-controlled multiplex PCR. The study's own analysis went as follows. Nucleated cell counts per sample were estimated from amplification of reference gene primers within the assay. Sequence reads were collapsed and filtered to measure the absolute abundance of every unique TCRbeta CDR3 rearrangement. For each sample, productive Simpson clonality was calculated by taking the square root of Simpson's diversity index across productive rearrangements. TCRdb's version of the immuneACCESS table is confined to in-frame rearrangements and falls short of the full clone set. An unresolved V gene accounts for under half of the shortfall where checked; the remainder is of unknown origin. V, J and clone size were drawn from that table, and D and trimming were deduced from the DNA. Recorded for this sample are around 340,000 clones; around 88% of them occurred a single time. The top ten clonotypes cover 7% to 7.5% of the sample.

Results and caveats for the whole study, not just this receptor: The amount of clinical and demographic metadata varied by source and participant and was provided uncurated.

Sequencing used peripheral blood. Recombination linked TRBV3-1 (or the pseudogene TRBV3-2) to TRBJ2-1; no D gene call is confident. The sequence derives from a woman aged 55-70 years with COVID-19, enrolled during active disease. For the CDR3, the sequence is CASSHTARSSYNEQFF. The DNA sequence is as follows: TGTGCCAGCAGCCATACCGCTCGGAGCTCCTACAATGAGCAGTTCTTC.